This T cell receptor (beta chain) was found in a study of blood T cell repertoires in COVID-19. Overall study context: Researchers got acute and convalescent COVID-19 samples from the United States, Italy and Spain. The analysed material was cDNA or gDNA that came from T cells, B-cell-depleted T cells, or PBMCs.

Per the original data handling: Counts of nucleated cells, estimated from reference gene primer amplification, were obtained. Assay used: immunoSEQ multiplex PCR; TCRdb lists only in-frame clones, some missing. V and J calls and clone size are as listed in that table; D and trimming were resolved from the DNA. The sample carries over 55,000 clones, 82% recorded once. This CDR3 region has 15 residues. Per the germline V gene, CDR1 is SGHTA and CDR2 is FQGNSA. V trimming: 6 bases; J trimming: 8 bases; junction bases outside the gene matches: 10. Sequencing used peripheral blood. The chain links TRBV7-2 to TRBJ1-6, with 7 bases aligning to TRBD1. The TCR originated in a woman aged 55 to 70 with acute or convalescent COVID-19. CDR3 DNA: TGTGCCAGCAGAGGGTCAGGGGGTTCTCATTCACCCCTCCACTTT. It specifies CASRGSGGSHSPLHF.